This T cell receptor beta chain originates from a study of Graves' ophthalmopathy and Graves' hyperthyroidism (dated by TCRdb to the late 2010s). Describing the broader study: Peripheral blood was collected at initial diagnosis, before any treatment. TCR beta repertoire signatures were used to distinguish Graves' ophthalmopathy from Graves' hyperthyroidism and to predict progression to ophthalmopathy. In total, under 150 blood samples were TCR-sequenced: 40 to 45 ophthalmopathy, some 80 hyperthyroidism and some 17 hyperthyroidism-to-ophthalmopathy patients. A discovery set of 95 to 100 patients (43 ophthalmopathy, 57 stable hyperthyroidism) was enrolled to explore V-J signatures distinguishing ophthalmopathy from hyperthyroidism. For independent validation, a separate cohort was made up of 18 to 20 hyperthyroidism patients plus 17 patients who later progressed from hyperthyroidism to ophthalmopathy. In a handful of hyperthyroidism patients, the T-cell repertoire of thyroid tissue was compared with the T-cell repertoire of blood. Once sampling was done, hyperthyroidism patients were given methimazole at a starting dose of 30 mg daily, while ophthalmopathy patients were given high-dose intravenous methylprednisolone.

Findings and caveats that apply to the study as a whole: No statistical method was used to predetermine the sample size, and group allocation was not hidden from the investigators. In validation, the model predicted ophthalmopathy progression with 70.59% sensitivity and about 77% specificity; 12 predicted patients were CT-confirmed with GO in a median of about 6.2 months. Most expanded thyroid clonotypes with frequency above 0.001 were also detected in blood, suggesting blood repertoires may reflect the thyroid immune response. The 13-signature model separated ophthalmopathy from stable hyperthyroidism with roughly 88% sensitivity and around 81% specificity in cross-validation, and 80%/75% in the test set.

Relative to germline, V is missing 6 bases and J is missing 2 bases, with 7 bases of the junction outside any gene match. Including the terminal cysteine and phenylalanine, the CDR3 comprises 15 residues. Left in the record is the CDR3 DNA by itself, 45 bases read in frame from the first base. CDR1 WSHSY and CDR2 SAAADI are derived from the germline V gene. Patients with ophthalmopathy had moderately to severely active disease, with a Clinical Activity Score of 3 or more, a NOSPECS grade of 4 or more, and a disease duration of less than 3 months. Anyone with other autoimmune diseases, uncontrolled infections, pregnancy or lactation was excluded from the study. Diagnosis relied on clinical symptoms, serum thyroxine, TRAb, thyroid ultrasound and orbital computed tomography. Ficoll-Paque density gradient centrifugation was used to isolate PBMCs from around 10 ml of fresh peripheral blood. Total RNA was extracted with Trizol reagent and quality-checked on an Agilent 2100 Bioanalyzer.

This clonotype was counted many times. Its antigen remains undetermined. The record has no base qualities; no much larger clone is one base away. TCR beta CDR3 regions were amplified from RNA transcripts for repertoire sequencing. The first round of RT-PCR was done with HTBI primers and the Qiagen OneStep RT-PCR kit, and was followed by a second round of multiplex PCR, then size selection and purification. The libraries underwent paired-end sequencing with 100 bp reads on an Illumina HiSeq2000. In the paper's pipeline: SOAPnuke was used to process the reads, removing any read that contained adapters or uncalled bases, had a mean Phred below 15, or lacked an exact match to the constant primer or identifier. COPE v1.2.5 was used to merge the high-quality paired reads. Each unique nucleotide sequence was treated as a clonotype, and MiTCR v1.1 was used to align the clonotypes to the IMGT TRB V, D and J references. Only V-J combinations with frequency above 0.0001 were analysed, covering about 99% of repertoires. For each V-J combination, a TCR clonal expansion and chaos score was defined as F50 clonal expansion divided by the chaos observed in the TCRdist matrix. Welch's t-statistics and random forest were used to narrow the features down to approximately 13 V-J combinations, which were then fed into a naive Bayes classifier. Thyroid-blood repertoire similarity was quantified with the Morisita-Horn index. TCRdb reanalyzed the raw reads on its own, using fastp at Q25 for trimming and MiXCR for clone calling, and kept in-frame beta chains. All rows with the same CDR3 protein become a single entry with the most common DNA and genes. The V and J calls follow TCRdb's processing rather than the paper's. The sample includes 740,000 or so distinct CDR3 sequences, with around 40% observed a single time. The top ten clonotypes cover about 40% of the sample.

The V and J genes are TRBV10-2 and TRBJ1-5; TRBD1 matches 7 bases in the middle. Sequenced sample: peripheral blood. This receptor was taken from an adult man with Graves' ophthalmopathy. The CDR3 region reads CASRTGDRGNQPQHF. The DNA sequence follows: TGCGCCAGCAGAACAGGGGATCGAGGCAATCAGCCCCAGCATTTT.